Shown below are 27 T cell receptor beta chains from a single sample sequenced in a study of T cells after yellow fever vaccination (dated by TCRdb to between 2018 and 2020). The treatment or condition label here, explained by the study, means: live attenuated yellow fever vaccine strain. Library method: 5' RACE. The reads were generated on an Illumina HiSeq 2500. TCRdb handled the public reads itself, with Q25 trimming in fastp and clone calling in MiXCR, and kept productive beta chains. Rows matching on CDR3 protein sequence are summarized as one entry with the most common DNA and genes. This sample lists fewer than 350,000 distinct CDR3 sequences; 8.7% were detected once. Jointly, the top ten make up about a sixth of the sample. The sequencing here drew on PBMCs, taken on the day of the first yellow fever vaccination. These receptors were obtained from a man between 18 and 29 years old who received the YFV17D yellow fever vaccine.

The chain combines TRBV5-1 with TRBJ2-1, with a weak D call TRBD1 (6 bases). Trimming removed 3 bases at V and 2 bases at J, with 15 bases between. Germline V gene data show CDR1 as SGHRS and CDR2 as YFSETQ. This CDR3 has 16 amino acids. CDR3 coding DNA: TGCGCCAGCAGCTACTTCCTCAGGACAGCCTACAATGAGCAGTTCTTC. This gives the protein CASSYFLRTAYNEQFF.

This chain connects TRBV5-4 to TRBJ1-4; 10 nucleotides align to TRBD1. Germline V gene data show CDR1 as SGHNT and CDR2 as YYREEE (reference sequence). This CDR3 is 16 amino acids long. Trimming cost V 1 base and J 8 bases; bases outside gene matches: 8. The CDR3 sequence is CASSLPPGQGLEKLFF. The CDR3 bases are TGTGCCAGCAGCTTGCCCCCGGGACAGGGGCTGGAAAAACTGTTTTTT.

In this sample, this clonotype turned up a few times. The chain employs TRBV5-1 and TRBJ2-5, with 12 bases lining up with TRBD2. The CDR3 has 15 amino acids. V shed 4 bases and J 4 bases; nucleotides not matched to a gene: 5. Germline V lookup: CDR1 SGHRS, CDR2 YFSETQ. CDR3 amino acids: CASSPTTSGGETQYF. In DNA, the CDR3 is TGCGCCAGCAGCCCCACGACTAGCGGGGGAGAGACCCAGTACTTC.

This clonotype has just a few counts. V is TRBV4-1 and J is TRBJ2-5; TRBD1 aligns across 9 bases. The V segment lost 3 bases and the J segment 4 bases; nucleotides outside the gene matches: 6. The CDR3 is 15 amino acids. Germline V gene data show CDR1 as MGHRA and CDR2 as YSYEKL. CDR3 residues: CASSQKGTGSETQYF. CDR3 DNA: TGCGCCAGCAGCCAGAAGGGGACAGGGTCAGAGACCCAGTACTTC.

The chain recombines TRBV28 with TRBJ1-3, with a weak D call TRBD1 (5 bases). V dropped 8 bases and J dropped 0 bases, with 11 bases sitting between them. CDR1 is MDHEN, CDR2 SYDVKM, per germline. CDR3 length: 14 residues. The CDR3 coding sequence is TGTGCCAGCTATACGACAGACTCTGGAAACACCATATATTTT. Translation gives CASYTTDSGNTIYF.

The table lists this clonotype with a few counts. A junction boundary mismatches the germline segment, possibly from a read error. This chain joins TRBV5-4 and TRBJ2-3, with D unresolved. CDR1 SGHNT and CDR2 YYREEE come from the germline V gene (reference sequence). CDR3 length: 14 residues. The CDR3 region is CASSLTRATDTQYF. In DNA form, the CDR3 reads TGTGCTAGCAGCTTGACTCGGGCTACAGATACGCAGTATTTT.

This clonotype was observed a few times. The CDR3 region is CASSPSFKGGNYEQYF. As DNA, the CDR3 is TGTGCCAGCAGCCCCTCCTTTAAGGGGGGCAACTACGAGCAGTACTTC. The chain has TRBV7-6 and TRBJ2-7; D may match TRBD1 or TRBD2 (6 bases each). V dropped 5 bases and J dropped 3 bases, with 20 bases sitting between them. Germline V lookup: CDR1 SGHVS, CDR2 FNYEAQ. CDR3 length: 16 amino acids. Variable domain in full (rest from reference TRBV7-6 and TRBJ2-7): GAGVSQSPRYKVTKRGQDVALRCDPISGHVSLYWYRQALGQGPEFLTYFNYEAQQDKSGLPNDRFSAERPEGSISTLTIQRTEQRDSAMYRCASSPSFKGGNYEQYFGPGTRLTVT.

The gene calls are TRBV18 and TRBJ2-3; D gene ambiguous. V dropped 3 bases and J dropped 4 bases, with 8 bases sitting between them. Germline CDR1 and CDR2: KGHSH and LQKENI. The CDR3 runs to 13 residues. CDR3 sequence reads: CASSPDKADTQYF. For the CDR3, the DNA is TGTGCCAGCTCACCGGATAAGGCAGATACGCAGTATTTT.

This clonotype was found a few times. The chain recombines TRBV5-1 with TRBJ2-3; no clear D gene. V lost 1 base and J lost 5, with 5 bases in between. The CDR3 runs to 12 residues. Per germline, CDR1 SGHRS and CDR2 YFSETQ. CDR3 nucleotides: TGCGCCAGCAGCTTGAAATTAGATACGCAGTATTTT. Translated: CASSLKLDTQYF.

This clonotype was seen ten or more times. The chain recombines TRBV10-3 with TRBJ2-7, with D perhaps TRBD1 (6 bases). Germline V lookup: CDR1 ENHRY, CDR2 SYGVKD. The V end was cut by 6 bases, the J end by 2 bases, with 17 bases between. CDR3 size: 15 residues. The DNA of the CDR3 is TGTGCCATCAGAGCCCAGGGGTCTCAAACCTACGAGCAGTACGTC. Translating it yields CAIRAQGSQTYEQYV.

This chain uses TRBV29-1 with TRBJ2-3; D perhaps matches TRBD1 (5 bases). The V gene's germline CDR1 is SQVTM and CDR2 ANQGSEA. Deletions cut 2 bases from V and 1 base from J, with 13 bases between. The length of the CDR3 is 15 residues. The CDR3 region has the DNA TGCAGCGTTGAATGGGGTGCCAGGGGCACAGATACGCAGTATTTT. Its protein product is CSVEWGARGTDTQYF.

The chain couples TRBV15 to TRBJ2-1, with 10 positions matching TRBD2. The V gene end was trimmed by 0 bases and the J gene end by 7 bases; junction bases not matched to a gene: 12. The V gene's germline CDR1 is LNHNV and CDR2 YYDKDF (reference sequence). The CDR3 spans 18 residues. CDR3 sequence: CATSRDSPGSGGANEQFF. CDR3 coding DNA: TGTGCCACCAGCAGAGATAGCCCTGGGAGCGGGGGGGCGAATGAGCAGTTCTTC.

This clonotype was counted between two and nine times. CDR3 protein: CASSQDLGTGALGSPLHF. In DNA form, the CDR3 reads TGCGCCAGCAGCCAAGATCTAGGGACAGGGGCTTTGGGGTCACCCCTCCACTTT. The chain employs TRBV4-3 and TRBJ1-6, with TRBD1 identical over 10 bases. This CDR3 has 18 amino acids. Per the germline V gene, CDR1 is LGHNA and CDR2 is YSLEER. The V and J ends lost 0 bases and 10 bases, in that order; junction bases with no gene match: 12.

The gene calls are TRBV6-2 or TRBV6-3 and TRBJ2-7; possibly TRBD2 for D (5 bases). V shed 8 bases and J shed 1 base, with 18 bases lying between them. From germline, CDR1 is MNHEY and CDR2 SVGEGT. The CDR3 consists of 15 residues. For the CDR3, the DNA is TGTGCCAGCGGCGGACTGCCAAATCCATCCTACGAGCAGTACGTC. Translating it yields CASGGLPNPSYEQYV.

J is TRBJ2-5 and V is TRBV30, with a possible D match to TRBD2 (7 bases). Germline V gene data show CDR1 as GTSNPN and CDR2 as SVGIG (reference sequence). This CDR3 region has 13 residues. Between the trimmed V and J ends, which lost 0 bases and 5 bases, there was a span of 10 bases. The CDR3 loop is CAWSVGGAETQYF. CDR3 DNA: TGTGCCTGGAGTGTGGGGGGGGCTGAGACCCAGTACTTC.

A few counts support this clonotype. The rearrangement joins TRBV11-2 to TRBJ2-5, with D uncertain. Germline V lookup: CDR1 SGHAT, CDR2 FQNNGV. The V and J ends lost 1 base and 1 base respectively, with 10 bases between them. There are 15 residues in the CDR3. CDR3 amino acids: CASSLGLELQETQYF. As DNA, the CDR3 is TGTGCCAGCAGCTTAGGTTTGGAGCTCCAAGAGACCCAGTACTTC.

To note about this clonotype: The junction does not match germline at one end; this may be a read error. The chain uses TRBV12-3 or TRBV12-4 and TRBJ2-2; 10 positions agree with TRBD2. The CDR3 has 18 residues. Here the CDR3 reads CARSLWVAGGTNTGELFF. DNA of the CDR3: TGTGCCCGCAGTTTATGGGTAGCGGGGGGAACGAACACCGGGGAGCTGTTTTTT.

This clonotype has only a few counts. V gene TRBV29-1 combines with J gene TRBJ2-1; 11 nucleotides align to TRBD2. This CDR3 region has 18 residues. In germline, CDR1 is SQVTM, CDR2 ANQGSEA. After removal of 1 base from V and 8 bases from J, the junction contained 16 bases not matched to a gene. CDR3: CSVEVHRVGSGGAYEQFF. The CDR3, as DNA: TGCAGCGTTGAAGTTCACCGTGTGGGTAGCGGGGGGGCCTATGAGCAGTTCTTC.

In its sample, this clonotype was seen a few times. This chain uses TRBV6-5 with TRBJ1-1; possibly TRBD1 for D (5 bases). With 0 bases removed from V and 7 bases from J, the gap between germline ends came to 18 bases. The length of the CDR3 is 16 residues. The germline gives CDR1 MNHEY, CDR2 SVGAGI. The CDR3 reads CASSYSRGETSREAFF. Here the CDR3 DNA reads TGTGCCAGCAGTTACTCGAGGGGCGAAACCAGCCGTGAAGCTTTCTTT.

This clonotype has more than one count but fewer than ten. CDR3 sequence reads: CSVEFAMGEAFF. The DNA for the CDR3 is TGCAGCGTTGAGTTCGCGATGGGTGAAGCTTTCTTT. The rearrangement uses TRBV29-1 and TRBJ1-1; D uncertain. In germline, CDR1 is SQVTM, CDR2 ANQGSEA. This CDR3 is 12 amino acids long. V was trimmed by 3 bases and J by 7 bases, leaving 12 bases between them.

This chain links TRBV28 with TRBJ2-2, with 7 bases identical to TRBD1. From germline, CDR1 is MDHEN and CDR2 SYDVKM. V lost 7 bases, J lost 5 bases, and 4 bases stayed unmatched. The CDR3 is 13 residues long. The DNA for the CDR3 is TGTGCCAGCATCACAGGGGTGACCGGGGAGCTGTTTTTT. Its protein is CASITGVTGELFF. The whole variable domain, remainder taken from reference TRBV28 and TRBJ2-2, is DVKVTQSSRYLVKRTGEKVFLECVQDMDHENMFWYRQDPGLGLRLIYFSYDVKMKEKGDIPEGYSVSREKKERFSLILESASTNQTSMYLCASITGVTGELFFGEGSRLTVL.

This clonotype was detected only a few times. V usage is TRBV29-1 and J usage is TRBJ2-7; weak D call: TRBD2 (5 bases). Per the germline V gene, CDR1 is SQVTM and CDR2 is ANQGSEA. V was clipped by 4 bases and J by 5 bases, with 24 bases between them. CDR3 length: 16 amino acids. CDR3 bases: TGCAGCGTTGTTGGCCGAGAAGGGAGTCGGGTCGACGAGCAGTACGTC. Protein: CSVVGREGSRVDEQYV.

The V gene is TRBV29-1, the J gene TRBJ1-1; a possible D gene is TRBD1 (6 bases). The CDR3 has 13 residues. Per the germline V gene, CDR1 is SQVTM and CDR2 is ANQGSEA. V was shortened by 4 bases and J by 5 bases, with 14 bases between the two germline ends. The CDR3 sequence: CSVVTRGRTEAFF. As DNA, the CDR3 is TGCAGCGTTGTCACCAGGGGTCGTACTGAAGCTTTCTTT.

This chain uses TRBV29-1 with TRBJ1-2; the D is unclear. This CDR3 is 12 amino acids long. V dropped 5 bases and J dropped 2 bases, with 9 bases sitting between them. Germline CDR1 and CDR2: SQVTM and ANQGSEA. The CDR3 region has the DNA TGCAGCGTTATGCTGGGGAACTATGGCTACACCTTC. Its translation is CSVMLGNYGYTF.

This clonotype was recorded at least ten times. The genes are TRBV29-1 and TRBJ2-5, with a weak D call TRBD1 (6 bases). This CDR3 has 12 amino acids. V was shortened by 7 bases and J by 5 bases, with 14 bases between the two germline ends. Looked up from germline, CDR1 is SQVTM and CDR2 is ANQGSEA. The CDR3 sequence: CSADRNRETQYF. For the CDR3, the DNA is TGCAGCGCCGACAGGAACCGGGAGACCCAGTACTTC.

This clonotype was detected only a few times. The rearrangement links TRBV20-1 to TRBJ1-6, with D perhaps matching TRBD1 (5 bases). V was pared by 0 bases and J by 7 bases, with 16 bases between. CDR3 length: 16 residues. CDR1 is DFQATT, CDR2 SNEGSKA, per germline (reference sequence). DNA for the CDR3: TGCAGTGCTAGAGATGCGGGGCGCGCGCGGAATTCACCCCTCCACTTT. As protein: CSARDAGRARNSPLHF.

This clonotype occurred a few times. The genes are TRBV24-1 and TRBJ2-1; 11 nucleotides match TRBD2. Germline CDR1 reads KGHDR; CDR2 reads SFDVKD. The CDR3 sequence is 16 residues long. The trim removed 5 bases at V and 8 bases at J, leaving 10 bases unmatched. CDR3 region: CATSASSGGFRDEQFF. The CDR3 DNA sequence: TGTGCCACCAGTGCCTCTAGCGGGGGGTTTAGGGATGAGCAGTTCTTC.